This is a list of T cell receptor beta chains from one sample in a study of cytomegalovirus exposure and HLA in healthy donors. Assay: immunoSEQ multiplex PCR; the TCRdb copy retains only in-frame clones and omits some. This table holds around 170,000 clones, more than 70% found once. Sample: PBMCs. These receptors were obtained from a boy younger than 10 in good health and CMV-seronegative. The CDR3 runs from the conserved cysteine through the conserved F or W. The order of the fields is V gene, J gene, D gene, CDR3 protein, CDR3 DNA. The D gene is left open where the match is weak.

TRBV6-1	TRBJ1-1	NA	CASRIQGTEAFF	TGTGCCAGCAGAATTCAGGGTACTGAAGCTTTCTTT
TRBV28	TRBJ1-3	NA	CASSLGWEAGNTIYF	TGTGCCAGCAGTTTAGGCTGGGAGGCTGGAAACACCATATATTTT
TRBV5-1	TRBJ1-1	NA	CASSLTAEQGGTEAFF	TGCGCCAGCAGCTTGACCGCCGAGCAGGGCGGCACTGAAGCTTTCTTT
TRBV9	TRBJ2-5	TRBD1	CASSSSGTAAGAQYF	TGTGCCAGCAGCTCCTCCGGGACAGCTGCAGGGGCCCAGTACTTC
TRBV4-1	TRBJ1-1	TRBD1	CASSQHRMTGPRNTEAFF	TGCGCCAGCAGCCAACACCGGATGACAGGGCCCAGGAACACTGAAGCTTTCTTT
TRBV28	TRBJ2-7	NA	CASSRLAVSSYEQYF	TGTGCCAGCAGCAGATTAGCGGTAAGCTCCTACGAGCAGTACTTC
TRBV4-1	TRBJ1-1	TRBD1	CASSQEGTGVDTEAFF	TGCGCCAGCAGCCAAGAGGGGACAGGGGTCGACACTGAAGCTTTCTTT
TRBV9	TRBJ2-5	TRBD2	CASSVEVAGSPERETQYF	TGTGCCAGCAGCGTAGAGGTAGCGGGATCCCCTGAAAGAGAGACCCAGTACTTC
TRBV7-9	TRBJ2-1	TRBD2	CASSSPGLAGSEQFF	TGTGCCAGCAGCTCTCCGGGACTAGCGGGAAGTGAGCAGTTCTTC
TRBV4-1	TRBJ2-1	TRBD2	CASSLKPGLAGGENEQFF	TGCGCCAGCAGCCTTAAACCGGGACTAGCGGGAGGGGAGAATGAGCAGTTCTTC
TRBV25-1	TRBJ1-2	NA	CASSEAGDHGYTF	TGTGCCAGCAGTGAGGCAGGGGACCATGGCTACACCTTC
TRBV25-1	TRBJ1-2	NA	CASSEFFGDYGYTF	TGTGCCAGCAGTGAATTTTTCGGGGACTATGGCTACACCTTC
TRBV5-1	TRBJ2-7	TRBD2	CASSPGTSGGNYEQYF	TGCGCCAGCAGCCCAGGGACTAGCGGGGGGAACTACGAGCAGTACTTC